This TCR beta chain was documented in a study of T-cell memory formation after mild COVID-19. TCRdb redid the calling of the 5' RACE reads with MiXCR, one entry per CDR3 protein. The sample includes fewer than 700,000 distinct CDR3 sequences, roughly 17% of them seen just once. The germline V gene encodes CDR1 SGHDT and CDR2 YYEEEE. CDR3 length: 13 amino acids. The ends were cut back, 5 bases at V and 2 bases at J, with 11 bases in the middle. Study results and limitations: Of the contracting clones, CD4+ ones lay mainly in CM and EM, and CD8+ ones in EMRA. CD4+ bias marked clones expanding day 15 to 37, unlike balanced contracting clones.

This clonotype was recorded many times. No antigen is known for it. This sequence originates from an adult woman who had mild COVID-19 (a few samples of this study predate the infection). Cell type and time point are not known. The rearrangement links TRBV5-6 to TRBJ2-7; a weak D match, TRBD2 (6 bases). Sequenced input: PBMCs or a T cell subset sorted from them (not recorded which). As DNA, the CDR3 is TGTGCCAGCAGGGCCGGGAGCACCTACGAGCAGTACTTC. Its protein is CASRAGSTYEQYF. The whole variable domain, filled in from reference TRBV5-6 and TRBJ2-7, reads DAGVTQSPTHLIKTRGQQVTLRCSPKSGHDTVSWYQQALGQGPQFIFQYYEEEERQRGNFPDRFSGHQFPNYSSELNVNALLLGDSALYLCASRAGSTYEQYFGPGTRLTVT.